The rows below give T cell receptor beta chains drawn from one sample of a study of Ad26.COV2.S vaccination and SARS-CoV-2 variants. Profiling relied on immunoSEQ multiplex PCR, and the TCRdb table lists in-frame clones only, not all of them. This table holds fewer than 500,000 clones, less than 95% found once. The sample here was peripheral blood, taken in a trial of Ad26.COV2.S vaccine versus placebo. These receptors were collected from a person aged 18 to 59 who received the Ad26.COV2.S COVID-19 vaccine or a placebo. CDR3s include the opening cysteine and the closing phenylalanine or tryptophan. The D gene is left open where the match is weak. Expanded clones get a size class; other rows say once, few or many, or leave the size out.

D	J	V	size	CDR3	DNA
TRBD2	TRBJ2-1	TRBV5-1	.	CASSLVLAGSSNEQFF	TGCGCCAGCAGCTTGGTTTTAGCGGGATCCAGCAATGAGCAGTTCTTC
TRBD2	TRBJ2-1	TRBV12-5	once	CASGFSLAGDPYNEQFF	TGTGCTAGTGGTTTCAGCCTAGCGGGAGACCCCTACAATGAGCAGTTCTTC
.	TRBJ1-4	TRBV19	.	CASSTQGPTDEKLFF	TGTGCCAGTAGTACACAGGGTCCCACGGATGAAAAACTGTTTTTT
.	TRBJ2-1	TRBV21-1	.	CASSKKWCAYNEQFF	TGTGCCAGCAGCAAAAAGTGGTGTGCCTACAATGAGCAGTTCTTC
TRBD2	TRBJ2-1	TRBV3-1/TRBV3-2	.	CASSQDWTERESHNEQFF	TGTGCCAGCAGCCAAGATTGGACGGAGCGGGAGAGCCACAATGAGCAGTTCTTC
.	TRBJ2-2	TRBV5-1	.	CASSLGTATGELFF	TGCGCCAGCAGCTTGGGGACAGCCACCGGGGAGCTGTTTTTT
.	TRBJ2-7	TRBV15	once	CATSREGSYEQYF	TGTGCCACCAGCAGAGAGGGGAGCTACGAGCAGTACTTC
TRBD2	TRBJ2-3	TRBV2	.	CARGTSGTNTQYF	TGTGCCAGAGGGACTAGCGGGACTAATACGCAGTATTTT
.	TRBJ1-3	TRBV7-8	once	CASSLVWGEVFSGNTIYF	TGTGCCAGCAGCTTAGTCTGGGGGGAAGTATTCTCTGGAAACACCATATATTTT
.	TRBJ2-2	TRBV6-6	few	CASSSLGDTGELFF	TGTGCCAGCAGTTCCTTGGGGGACACCGGGGAGCTGTTTTTT
TRBD2	TRBJ2-1	TRBV28	.	CVSSLTRRTSGRNSYNEQFF	TGTGTCAGCAGTTTAACCCGGAGGACTAGCGGGAGGAACTCCTACAATGAGCAGTTCTTC
.	TRBJ2-7	TRBV5-1	.	CASSLEQRNYEQYF	TGCGCCAGCAGCTTGGAACAGCGAAACTACGAGCAGTACTTC
.	TRBJ2-2	TRBV28	.	CASSLAGTNTGELFF	TGTGCCAGCAGTTTAGCAGGGACGAACACCGGGGAGCTGTTTTTT
TRBD2	TRBJ2-1	TRBV6-8	many	CASSSRRSSGYNEQFF	TGTGCCAGCAGTTCGAGGCGGTCTAGCGGATACAATGAGCAGTTCTTC
TRBD1	TRBJ2-1	TRBV4-3	.	CASSQQLPGQGDNEQFF	TGCGCCAGCAGCCAACAATTACCGGGACAGGGGGACAATGAGCAGTTCTTC
.	TRBJ2-1	TRBV25-1	once	CASSVINEQFF	TGTGCCAGCAGTGTCATCAATGAGCAGTTCTTC
TRBD1	TRBJ1-2	TRBV7-6	.	CASSPLPGQGASGYTF	TGTGCCAGCAGCCCCCTCCCGGGACAGGGGGCGAGTGGCTACACCTTC
.	TRBJ2-2	TRBV7-8	.	CASSLVGATGELFF	TGTGCCAGCAGCTTAGTTGGGGCGACCGGGGAGCTGTTTTTT
TRBD1	TRBJ1-3	TRBV27	.	CASSGGTGVSESGNTIYF	TGTGCCAGCAGTGGGGGGACAGGGGTAAGTGAGTCTGGAAACACCATATATTTT
TRBD2	TRBJ2-1	TRBV18	.	CASSPVLAGGNEQFF	TGTGCCAGCTCACCGGTACTAGCGGGAGGCAATGAGCAGTTCTTC
.	TRBJ2-3	TRBV27	.	CASSFGSSTDTQYF	TGTGCCAGCAGTTTTGGGAGTAGCACAGATACGCAGTATTTT
.	TRBJ2-3	TRBV19	.	CASRAGRGNTDTQYF	TGTGCCAGTAGGGCGGGGAGGGGGAACACAGATACGCAGTATTTT
.	TRBJ2-7	TRBV18	few	CASSPGASSYEQYF	TGTGCCAGCTCACCAGGGGCGAGCTCCTACGAGCAGTACTTC
.	TRBJ2-2	TRBV27	.	CASSWGWGTGELFF	TGTGCCAGCAGTTGGGGCTGGGGAACCGGGGAGCTGTTTTTT
.	TRBJ1-5	TRBV6-1	.	CASSEALLPGAYF	TGTGCCAGCAGTGAAGCGCTTCTACCAGGGGCCTATTTT
.	TRBJ1-5	TRBV7-8	.	CASRKGSSNQPQHF	TGTGCCAGCAGAAAGGGCAGTAGCAATCAGCCCCAGCATTTT
.	TRBJ2-3	TRBV27	.	CASSATGPYTQYF	TGTGCCAGCAGTGCTACGGGACCATATACGCAGTATTTT
TRBD2	TRBJ2-5	TRBV5-1	.	CASSLVGLAGVPETQYF	TGCGCCAGCAGCTTGGTCGGTCTAGCGGGAGTCCCAGAGACCCAGTACTTC
.	TRBJ2-3	TRBV7-2	.	CASSFQGTDTQYF	TGTGCCAGCAGCTTCCAGGGTACAGATACGCAGTATTTT
.	TRBJ1-5	TRBV10-2	.	CASSERGITQPQHF	TGCGCCAGCAGTGAGAGGGGCATCACTCAGCCCCAGCATTTT
TRBD1	TRBJ2-5	TRBV2	.	CASSEEGARETQYF	TGTGCCAGCAGTGAAGAGGGGGCGAGGGAGACCCAGTACTTC
.	TRBJ2-3	TRBV21-1	.	CASSKGLAGGVQYF	TGTGCCAGCAGCAAAGGTCTAGCGGGAGGCGTGCAGTATTTT
.	TRBJ2-3	TRBV5-1	.	CASSLGQTYTDTQYF	TGCGCCAGCAGCTTGGGACAGACCTACACAGATACGCAGTATTTT
.	TRBJ2-3	TRBV9	.	CASSVEGRTVGTDTQYF	TGTGCCAGCAGCGTAGAGGGTAGGACGGTGGGCACAGATACGCAGTATTTT
TRBD2	TRBJ2-7	TRBV3-1/TRBV3-2	.	CASSQSLATSYEQYF	TGTGCCAGCAGCCAATCACTAGCGACCTCCTACGAGCAGTACTTC
.	TRBJ2-3	TRBV5-1	.	CASSLDPFSTDTQYF	TGCGCCAGCAGCTTGGACCCTTTCTCCACAGATACGCAGTATTTT
.	TRBJ2-3	TRBV10-2	.	CASSEGERDTQYF	TGCGCCAGCAGTGAGGGAGAGAGAGATACGCAGTATTTT
.	TRBJ1-5	TRBV6-2/TRBV6-3	.	CASSYGTRALPQHF	TGTGCCAGCAGTTACGGGACCCGGGCGTTACCCCAGCATTTT
TRBD2	TRBJ2-7	TRBV30	once	CAWRLPGLAVGEQYF	TGTGCCTGGAGGCTACCGGGACTAGCGGTCGGGGAGCAGTACTTC
.	TRBJ2-7	TRBV28	.	CASSLRSQASYEQYF	TGTGCCAGCAGTCTCCGTTCACAGGCGTCCTACGAGCAGTACTTC
TRBD1	TRBJ2-5	TRBV7-6	.	CASSGIQGAETQYF	TGTGCCAGCAGCGGGATACAGGGGGCGGAGACCCAGTACTTC
TRBD2	TRBJ2-3	TRBV11-2	.	CASSPPGLAGGSTDTQYF	TGTGCCAGCAGCCCTCCAGGGCTAGCGGGAGGGAGCACAGATACGCAGTATTTT
.	TRBJ2-1	TRBV6-5	.	CASSEDSLRQFF	TGTGCCAGCAGCGAGGACAGTCTGCGGCAGTTCTTC
.	TRBJ2-5	TRBV7-8	.	CASTLGLRQETQYF	TGTGCCAGCACCCTTGGACTCCGCCAAGAGACCCAGTACTTC
TRBD1	TRBJ2-2	TRBV28	.	CASSLTGSSGELFF	TGTGCCAGCAGCCTGACAGGGAGTAGTGGGGAGCTGTTTTTT
TRBD2	TRBJ2-7	TRBV5-4	.	CASSTRLADNSYEQYF	TGTGCCAGCAGCACCCGACTAGCGGACAACTCCTACGAGCAGTACTTC
.	TRBJ2-3	TRBV3-1/TRBV3-2	.	CASSQRASSTDTQYF	TGTGCCAGCAGCCAAAGAGCGTCTAGCACAGATACGCAGTATTTT
.	TRBJ2-1	TRBV7-2	.	CASTQDVNEQFF	TGTGCCAGCACCCAGGACGTGAATGAGCAGTTCTTC
.	TRBJ1-1	TRBV27	.	CASRILVGSTEAFF	TGTGCCAGCAGGATCCTTGTGGGCTCCACTGAAGCTTTCTTT
TRBD2	TRBJ2-2	TRBV7-6	once	CASSSLAGGIANTGELFF	TGTGCCAGCAGCTCCCTAGCGGGAGGAATCGCGAACACCGGGGAGCTGTTTTTT
TRBD1	TRBJ2-4	TRBV14	.	CASRETGGPLAKNIQYF	TGTGCCAGCAGGGAGACAGGGGGTCCCCTAGCCAAAAACATTCAGTACTTC
TRBD2	TRBJ2-7	TRBV11-2	.	CASSSYVSGLAINEQYF	TGTGCCAGCAGCTCTTATGTATCGGGACTAGCGATAAACGAGCAGTACTTC
.	TRBJ2-7	TRBV11-2	.	CASSSTGTSYEQYF	TGTGCCAGCAGCTCAACCGGGACTTCCTACGAGCAGTACTTC
TRBD2	TRBJ2-1	TRBV18	.	CASSPGVASGSSYNEQFF	TGTGCCAGCTCACCGGGGGTGGCTAGCGGGAGCTCCTACAATGAGCAGTTCTTC
.	TRBJ2-1	TRBV27	.	CASSLRLAVSSYNEQFF	TGTGCCAGCAGTCTCCGGCTGGCGGTATCCTCCTACAATGAGCAGTTCTTC
.	TRBJ2-1	TRBV29-1	.	CSVPPVNNEQFF	TGCAGCGTTCCCCCCGTTAACAATGAGCAGTTCTTC
.	TRBJ1-2	TRBV2	.	CASITDTNYGYTF	TGTGCCAGCATCACGGACACCAACTATGGCTACACCTTC
.	TRBJ2-7	TRBV6-2/TRBV6-3	.	CASSYESPGSYEQYF	TGTGCCAGCAGTTACGAATCTCCGGGCTCCTACGAGCAGTACTTC
TRBD2	TRBJ2-2	TRBV9	once	CASSGGTSGRAGELFF	TGTGCCAGCAGCGGGGGGACTAGCGGGAGGGCCGGGGAGCTGTTTTTT
.	TRBJ2-3	TRBV7-3	once	CASSSPGDPDTQYF	TGTGCCAGCAGCTCTCCGGGGGACCCAGATACGCAGTATTTT